The clone carrying this T cell receptor beta chain was counted once. The junction differs from germline at one of its ends, possibly a read error. This entry is derived from a study of blood T cell repertoires in COVID-19. Study-level information: The analysed material was cDNA or gDNA that came from T cells, B-cell-depleted T cells, or PBMCs.

This table comes from immunoSEQ multiplex PCR, and its TCRdb copy is limited to in-frame clones, with some not included. In the table there are about 98,000 clones, 82% of which are singletons. CDR3 length: 16 amino acids. CDR1 is SGHRS, CDR2 YFSETQ, per germline. V is TRBV5-1 and J is TRBJ2-7; 14 nucleotides agree with TRBD2. The material sequenced was peripheral blood. The TCR was taken from a man at least 80 years old with acute or convalescent COVID-19. CDR3 nucleotide sequence: TGCGCCAGCAGCCTTGGACTAGCGGGAGGCTCCCACGAGCAGTACTTC. Its translation: CASSLGLAGGSHEQYF.